A single TCR beta chain is shown here with its context. This clonotype was recorded many times. The antigen it binds to is not known. No qualities accompany the bases; no much larger clone lies one base away. The data derive from a study of T cells in Graves' hyperthyroidism and ophthalmopathy (dated 2019 in TCRdb). About the investigation overall: Peripheral blood samples were taken at the time of initial diagnosis, prior to any treatment. A discovery cohort of fewer than 110 patients, roughly 43 with Graves' ophthalmopathy and approximately 57 with stable Graves' hyperthyroidism, was used to find distinguishing TCR V-J signatures. Prospective prediction of ophthalmopathy was tested in an independent validation cohort of under 20 hyperthyroidism patients and some 17 patients who later progressed to ophthalmopathy. The 100 discovery patients were divided at random into training and test sets in a 7:3 ratio. Thyroid tissue and blood T-cell repertoires from about six Graves' hyperthyroidism patients were also compared in the study. After sampling, hyperthyroidism patients received methimazole starting at 30 mg daily, and ophthalmopathy patients received high-dose intravenous methylprednisolone. According to the paper, TCR Vbeta CDR3 sequencing was carried out on 135 peripheral blood samples, which came from 40 to 45 ophthalmopathy, fewer than 80 hyperthyroidism and some 17 progressor patients. On the study overall, not on this receptor specifically: Sample size was not statistically predetermined, and investigators were not blinded to group allocation. A model built on a 13 V-J signature distinguished ophthalmopathy from stable hyperthyroidism, reaching 85% to 90% sensitivity and under 84% specificity in cross-validation and 80%/75% in testing. Most expanded thyroid clonotypes (frequency above 0.001) were also detected in blood, suggesting blood repertoires may reflect thyroid immune responses. During validation, the model predicted progression to ophthalmopathy a median of approximately 6.5 months ahead of onset, with more than 60% sensitivity and around 72% specificity.

Trimming at the junction amounts to 1 base on V and 4 bases on J, and the germline ends lie 16 bases apart. CDR1 and CDR2 are drawn from the germline V gene: SGHVS, FQNEAQ. From the cysteine up to the phenylalanine, the CDR3 has a length of 16 residues. Just the 48-base CDR3 DNA is kept, in frame starting at base 1. Ophthalmopathy patients had moderately to severely active disease, with a Clinical Activity Score of 3 or more, a NOSPECS grade of 4 or more, and a disease duration of less than 3 months. Exclusion was applied to patients with uncontrolled infections, other autoimmune diseases, pregnancy or lactation. Diagnoses were established on the basis of clinical symptoms, serum thyroxine and TRAb, thyroid ultrasound, and orbital computed tomography. PBMCs were separated from approximately 9.9 ml of fresh peripheral blood using Ficoll-Paque density gradient centrifugation. Trizol reagent was used to extract total RNA, and RNA quality was then checked on an Agilent 2100 Bioanalyzer.

The TCR beta CDR3 regions were amplified from RNA transcripts. A first-round RT-PCR of the TCR CDR3 used the HTBI primer set with the Qiagen OneStep RT-PCR kit. Libraries were constructed in a second round of multiplex PCR, after which size selection and purification were carried out. The libraries were sequenced on an Illumina HiSeq2000 using paired-end 100 bp reads. As for how the authors treated the data: SOAPnuke was used to process the raw data, with reads discarded if the reads contained adapters or uncalled bases, had a mean Phred below 15, or lacked an exact constant-primer or identifier match. COPE v1.2.5 was used to merge the high-quality paired reads, and each unique nucleotide sequence was defined as a clonotype. MiTCR v1.1 was used to align clonotypes to the IMGT TRBV, TRBD and TRBJ reference segments. The analysis included only V-J combinations with a frequency above 0.0001, which together covered about 99% of the repertoires. The TCS score was defined as F50 (clonal expansion) divided by E x V (chaos), with BLOSUM62-based TCRdist calculated between CDR3 peptides within each V-J. Welch's t-statistics and random forest reduced around 520 V-J features to some 14, which were used in a naive Bayes classifier (R e1071). The public reads were reanalyzed by TCRdb: fastp trimming at Q25, MiXCR alignment, in-frame beta chains only. For every CDR3 protein sequence, its rows merge into one entry that carries the most common genes and DNA. The V and J calls and clone size come from TCRdb's table, not from the authors' own analysis. Counted in this sample were some 370,000 distinct CDR3 sequences; around 15% of them appeared once. Clones ranked in the top ten supply around 28% of the sample.

Material: blood. The sequence is built from TRBV7-8 and TRBJ1-1; the D gene is not confidently resolved. The TCR comes from a middle-aged man with Graves' ophthalmopathy. The DNA sequence is given as TGTGCCAGCAGCTTAGTGGCGAATTTTGGGGTCACTGAAGCTTTCTTT. Its protein reads: CASSLVANFGVTEAFF.